This is a list of T cell receptor beta chains from one sample in a study of blood T cell repertoires in COVID-19. The assay was immunoSEQ multiplex PCR, and TCRdb's table has in-frame clones only and misses some. Of around 160,000 clones listed, more than 75% are singletons. Specimen: peripheral blood. These receptors came from a man aged 60 to 75 with active or convalescent COVID-19. The CDR3 runs from the conserved cysteine through the conserved F or W. Clone size is not always given. Where it is, it says once, few, many or a class for expanded clones.

clone_size: -; j_call: TRBJ2-2; v_call: TRBV7-9; cdr3_aa: CASSPSAIGWNTGELFF
clone_size: -; j_call: TRBJ1-2; v_call: TRBV28; cdr3_aa: CASSIPTGVHGYTF
clone_size: once; j_call: TRBJ2-7; v_call: TRBV5-1; cdr3_aa: CASSTGQSYEQYF
clone_size: -; j_call: TRBJ1-4; v_call: TRBV2; cdr3_aa: CASRNQRGSNSNPTNEKLFF
clone_size: -; j_call: TRBJ2-7; v_call: TRBV15; cdr3_aa: CATSRGALYEQYF
clone_size: -; j_call: TRBJ1-5; v_call: TRBV7-2; cdr3_aa: CASSLSPQGASNQPQHF
clone_size: -; j_call: TRBJ2-7; v_call: TRBV10-2; cdr3_aa: CASSESGGRWYF
clone_size: -; j_call: TRBJ2-3; v_call: TRBV6-5; cdr3_aa: CASSLGLAVTDTQYF
clone_size: -; j_call: TRBJ2-1; v_call: TRBV2; cdr3_aa: CASGSPYNEQFF
clone_size: -; j_call: TRBJ1-3; v_call: TRBV18; cdr3_aa: CASSPPPRNTIYF
clone_size: -; j_call: TRBJ1-2; v_call: TRBV27; cdr3_aa: CASSWGQGGVYGYTF
clone_size: -; j_call: TRBJ2-1; v_call: TRBV19; cdr3_aa: CASSDKAGAYNEQFF
clone_size: -; j_call: TRBJ2-1; v_call: TRBV6-1; cdr3_aa: CASSEAGGPSPNEQFF
clone_size: -; j_call: TRBJ2-3; v_call: TRBV15; cdr3_aa: CATSRGLLTDTQYF
clone_size: -; j_call: TRBJ1-1; v_call: TRBV7-8; cdr3_aa: CASSPGQGRMALPEAFF
clone_size: -; j_call: TRBJ2-3; v_call: TRBV7-2; cdr3_aa: CASSSGAADTQYF
clone_size: -; j_call: TRBJ1-3; v_call: TRBV25-1; cdr3_aa: CASRPNSGNTIYF
clone_size: -; j_call: TRBJ1-4; v_call: TRBV6-6; cdr3_aa: CASSPTISGGESNEKLFF
clone_size: -; j_call: TRBJ2-7; v_call: TRBV6-5; cdr3_aa: CASRSGLVSYEQYF
clone_size: once; j_call: TRBJ1-2; v_call: TRBV20-1; cdr3_aa: CSASRTQNYGYTF
clone_size: -; j_call: TRBJ2-5; v_call: TRBV3-1/TRBV3-2; cdr3_aa: CASSQDVQGETQYF
clone_size: once; j_call: TRBJ1-3; v_call: TRBV5-6; cdr3_aa: CASSARQGTGNTIYF
clone_size: -; j_call: TRBJ2-1; v_call: TRBV10-3; cdr3_aa: CAISEGGQGFYNEQFF
clone_size: -; j_call: TRBJ1-6; v_call: TRBV18; cdr3_aa: CASSLDSSNNSPLHF
clone_size: -; j_call: TRBJ1-2; v_call: TRBV20-1; cdr3_aa: CSALDFPGYTF
clone_size: -; j_call: TRBJ1-5; v_call: TRBV6-5; cdr3_aa: CASRPTGGAYQPQHF
clone_size: -; j_call: TRBJ1-2; v_call: TRBV9; cdr3_aa: CASSTPGQGFYGYTF
clone_size: -; j_call: TRBJ2-7; v_call: TRBV6-1; cdr3_aa: CASSATLRTSGGYEQYF
clone_size: -; j_call: TRBJ1-6; v_call: TRBV11-1; cdr3_aa: CASSSRSTINSPLHF
clone_size: -; j_call: TRBJ1-5; v_call: TRBV9; cdr3_aa: CASSVGALAGQPQHF
clone_size: -; j_call: TRBJ1-2; v_call: TRBV19; cdr3_aa: CASSALDSSYGYTF
clone_size: -; j_call: TRBJ1-6; v_call: TRBV19; cdr3_aa: CASSAGQGFNSPLHF
clone_size: -; j_call: TRBJ2-1; v_call: TRBV7-9; cdr3_aa: CASSLIGRYNEQFF
clone_size: -; j_call: TRBJ1-5; v_call: TRBV27; cdr3_aa: CASSSQTYSNQPQHF
clone_size: once; j_call: TRBJ1-1; v_call: TRBV19; cdr3_aa: CASSRTQGAATEAFF
clone_size: -; j_call: TRBJ1-1; v_call: TRBV7-9; cdr3_aa: CASSRDTVVGAFF
clone_size: -; j_call: TRBJ1-5; v_call: TRBV12-3/TRBV12-4; cdr3_aa: CASSRGVNQPQHF
clone_size: once; j_call: TRBJ2-1; v_call: TRBV4-2; cdr3_aa: CASSQGSKGREGEQFF
clone_size: few; j_call: TRBJ1-2; v_call: TRBV7-9; cdr3_aa: CASTYRGHGYTF
clone_size: -; j_call: TRBJ2-1; v_call: TRBV23-1; cdr3_aa: CASSQSPRLASNEQFF
clone_size: -; j_call: TRBJ2-7; v_call: TRBV2; cdr3_aa: CATRLAGDEQYF
clone_size: -; j_call: TRBJ1-3; v_call: TRBV6-5; cdr3_aa: CASRPVGIGNTIYF
clone_size: -; j_call: TRBJ2-1; v_call: TRBV24-1; cdr3_aa: CATSDPGTRDNEQFF
clone_size: -; j_call: TRBJ1-5; v_call: TRBV6-5; cdr3_aa: CASRLQGNQPQHF
clone_size: once; j_call: TRBJ2-1; v_call: TRBV6-2/TRBV6-3; cdr3_aa: CASSNAVAGGREQFF
clone_size: -; j_call: TRBJ2-1; v_call: TRBV5-1; cdr3_aa: CASKGVRDNEQFF
clone_size: -; j_call: TRBJ2-5; v_call: TRBV5-1; cdr3_aa: CASRHLSGQFGETQYF
clone_size: once; j_call: TRBJ1-2; v_call: TRBV20-1; cdr3_aa: CSAALFYGYTF
clone_size: few; j_call: TRBJ1-1; v_call: TRBV29-1; cdr3_aa: CSPKETEAFF
clone_size: few; j_call: TRBJ2-7; v_call: TRBV29-1; cdr3_aa: CSPWGETYEQYF
clone_size: -; j_call: TRBJ2-3; v_call: TRBV19; cdr3_aa: CASSIQGAWTDTQYF
clone_size: -; j_call: TRBJ2-5; v_call: TRBV9; cdr3_aa: CASSVVPSGGVETQYF
clone_size: few; j_call: TRBJ1-2; v_call: TRBV19; cdr3_aa: CASTKQGQGANYGYTF
clone_size: -; j_call: TRBJ2-2; v_call: TRBV18; cdr3_aa: CASSPLTRLSNTGELFF
clone_size: once; j_call: TRBJ1-1; v_call: TRBV30; cdr3_aa: CAWSSLGQANTEAFF
clone_size: once; j_call: TRBJ2-5; v_call: TRBV6-5; cdr3_aa: CASSLGQKETQYF
clone_size: -; j_call: TRBJ2-3; v_call: TRBV5-1; cdr3_aa: CASSLGTSGGDTQYF
clone_size: -; j_call: TRBJ1-1; v_call: TRBV6-5; cdr3_aa: CASRRQGTEAFF
clone_size: -; j_call: TRBJ2-2; v_call: TRBV4-1; cdr3_aa: CASSQERPGGPGELFF